Described below is a single T cell receptor (beta chain) sequence and its context. Its antigen remains unidentified. This CDR3 has 18 amino acids. Germline CDR1 reads SGHTA; CDR2 reads FQGTGA. With V trimmed by 5 bases and J by 1 base, 12 bases remained unmatched. This record belongs to a study of shared clonotypes between healthy human individuals. Participating donors were healthy, HIV-negative adults free of recent acute infections or vaccinations. This table comes from immunoSEQ multiplex PCR, and its TCRdb copy is limited to in-frame clones, with some not included. The sample lists more than 1.2 million clones, 97% to 99% seen once, with about 0.35% in the top ten. Study-level findings and limits: Sampling included only blood; tissue repertoires likely differ.

The chain is built from TRBV7-3 and TRBJ1-3; TRBD1 agrees at 9 bases. The sequence came from a man aged 30-40 years in good health. Sequences were obtained from naive CD4+ T cells sorted from blood. The subset here: CD45RA+ positively selected. The CDR3 DNA reads as TGTGCCAGCAGCCTCACGACCCGACAGGGGGGATCTGGAAACACCATATATTTT. Translation: CASSLTTRQGGSGNTIYF.